The present T cell receptor beta chain was sequenced within a study of blood T cells in healthy people across ages. Primers used in a second PCR of about 7 to 12 cycles were a sample-barcoded 5' primer and a J-beta primer mix. One entry per CDR3 protein, called by TCRdb with MiXCR from the 5' RACE reads. Of about 1.4 million distinct CDR3 sequences in the sample, 59% were seen once. The CDR3 extends over 13 amino acids. Per the germline V gene, CDR1 is MNHEY and CDR2 is SVGAGI. The material sequenced was blood. The source of this sequence is a man younger than 30 in good health. J is TRBJ2-7 and V is TRBV6-5; tentatively, D is TRBD1 or TRBD2 (5 bases each). The J call is in doubt because the DNA end fits TRBJ2-5 better. CDR3 DNA: TGTGCCAGCAGCCTCTCCAGGGACGGGACCCAGTACTTC. It yields the protein CASSLSRDGTQYF.